A selection of T cell receptor beta chains follows, all from one sample in a study of vaccination effects on CD4 cells after COVID-19. The method was immunoSEQ multiplex PCR; TCRdb's version includes in-frame clones alone and lacks a portion of them. The data contain around 40,000 clones, about 70% of them seen just once; the ten biggest clones take up 4.2%. No antigen is known for these receptors. Sequences were derived from CD4+ T cells from PBMCs cultured without peptide, sampled before COVID-19 vaccination. These receptors all come from a human donor who received a COVID-19 vaccine. Both conserved end residues are part of each CDR3. The order of the fields is V gene, clone size, CDR3 protein. Some rows mark clone size as missing; the rest say once, few, many or name a class of expanded clone.

v_gene: TRBV9
abundance: NA
CDR3aa: CASSVTGTTYEQYF

v_gene: TRBV20-1
abundance: few
CDR3aa: CSASPHTEAFF

v_gene: TRBV7-6
abundance: NA
CDR3aa: CASSLAWRGNTGELFF

v_gene: TRBV18
abundance: NA
CDR3aa: CASSPWGNRNQPQHF

v_gene: TRBV5-1
abundance: NA
CDR3aa: CASSLEGTGVRGYTF

v_gene: TRBV6-1
abundance: NA
CDR3aa: CASSELKPTGGYTF

v_gene: TRBV10-3
abundance: NA
CDR3aa: CAISGGQSLGVLPQHF

v_gene: TRBV2
abundance: NA
CDR3aa: CASSAGANVLTF

v_gene: TRBV7-9
abundance: NA
CDR3aa: CASSLAGNTEAFF

v_gene: TRBV13
abundance: few
CDR3aa: CASSLGPGTRKETQYF

v_gene: TRBV6-5
abundance: NA
CDR3aa: CASRSTELSNQPQHF

v_gene: TRBV7-9
abundance: NA
CDR3aa: CASSLGSPNTEAFF

v_gene: TRBV29-1
abundance: NA
CDR3aa: CSVARTGSLNTEAFF

v_gene: TRBV7-6
abundance: NA
CDR3aa: CASSIRGRREGYNEQFF

v_gene: TRBV5-4
abundance: NA
CDR3aa: CASSLQAKNIQYF

v_gene: TRBV9
abundance: NA
CDR3aa: CASSVVVMDTQYF

v_gene: TRBV20-1
abundance: NA
CDR3aa: CSASPDRGAGNTIYF

v_gene: TRBV18
abundance: NA
CDR3aa: CASSPNRATYEQYF

v_gene: TRBV7-2
abundance: NA
CDR3aa: CASSYYRGRSYGYTF

v_gene: TRBV5-6
abundance: few
CDR3aa: CASSSLGLAGGPGELFF

v_gene: TRBV12-3/TRBV12-4
abundance: few
CDR3aa: CASIPSGGRGYTF

v_gene: TRBV3-1/TRBV3-2
abundance: few
CDR3aa: CASRQGTGKNSPLHF